The present T cell receptor (beta chain) was sequenced within a study of beta chain features in type 1 diabetes. This clone occurred a few times. Its antigen is unknown. Points from the study as a whole: Any HLA-type effect on TCRB rearrangement remained unresolved here. Lower insertion and higher deletion counts appeared at VDJ junctions in type 1 diabetes patients. TCRB CDR3s were moderately but significantly shorter in Type 1 diabetes patients in all four CD4+ subsets.

The investigators reverse transcribed all of the isolated RNA, so they sequenced expressed TCRB transcripts. Sequenced by immunoSEQ multiplex PCR; TCRdb stores in-frame clones only, minus some. The table lists 250,000 or so clones, just over 20% of them singletons. The germline CDR1 and CDR2 sequences are MGHRA and YSYEKL. Trimming removed 1 base from V and 4 bases from J, with 21 bases in between. The length of the CDR3 is 18 residues. Purity above 95% was achieved in all sorted populations. V and J are TRBV4-1 and TRBJ2-3; TRBD1 might be the D (6 bases). The TCR was taken from a woman aged 40 to 55 with type 1 diabetes. The source material was naive CD4+ T cells from blood. CDR3 protein: CASSQVPRQAVSSDTQYF. As DNA, the CDR3 is TGCGCCAGCAGCCAAGTCCCCCGACAGGCCGTATCATCAGATACGCAGTATTTT.